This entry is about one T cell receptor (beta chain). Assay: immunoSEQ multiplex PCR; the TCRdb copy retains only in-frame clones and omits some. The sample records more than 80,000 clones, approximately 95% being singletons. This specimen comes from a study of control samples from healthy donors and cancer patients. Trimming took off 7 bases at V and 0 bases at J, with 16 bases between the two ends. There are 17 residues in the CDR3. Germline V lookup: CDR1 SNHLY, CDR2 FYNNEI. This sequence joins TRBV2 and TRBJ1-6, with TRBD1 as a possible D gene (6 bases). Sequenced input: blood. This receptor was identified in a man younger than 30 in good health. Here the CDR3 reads CASNIQGGGSYNSPLHF. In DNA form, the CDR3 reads TGTGCCAGCAATATACAGGGCGGCGGCTCCTATAATTCACCCCTCCACTTT.